The clone carrying this T cell receptor beta chain appeared a single time. These data originate in a study of T-cell reconstitution after alpha-beta-depleted transplantation in children. The CDR3 is 15 residues long. Trimming cost V 4 bases and J 1 base, with 14 bases left between them. The germline gives CDR1 SGHRS, CDR2 YFSETQ. A TCRbeta library incorporating unique molecular identifiers was prepared. MiXCR, run by TCRdb on the PCR reads, gives a single entry per CDR3 protein. The sample includes about 580,000 distinct CDR3 sequences, 25% to 30% of them seen just once. The chain has TRBV5-1 and TRBJ1-1; tentatively, D is TRBD1 (5 bases). This TCR was sampled from a boy younger than two with Wiskott-Aldrich syndrome, due to receive a stem cell transplant. Sequencing used PBMCs, obtained before TCRalphabeta/CD19-depleted stem cell transplant. CDR3 loop: CASSPLQGKNTEAFF. The CDR3 nucleotides read TGCGCCAGCAGCCCCCTCCAGGGAAAGAACACTGAAGCTTTCTTT.